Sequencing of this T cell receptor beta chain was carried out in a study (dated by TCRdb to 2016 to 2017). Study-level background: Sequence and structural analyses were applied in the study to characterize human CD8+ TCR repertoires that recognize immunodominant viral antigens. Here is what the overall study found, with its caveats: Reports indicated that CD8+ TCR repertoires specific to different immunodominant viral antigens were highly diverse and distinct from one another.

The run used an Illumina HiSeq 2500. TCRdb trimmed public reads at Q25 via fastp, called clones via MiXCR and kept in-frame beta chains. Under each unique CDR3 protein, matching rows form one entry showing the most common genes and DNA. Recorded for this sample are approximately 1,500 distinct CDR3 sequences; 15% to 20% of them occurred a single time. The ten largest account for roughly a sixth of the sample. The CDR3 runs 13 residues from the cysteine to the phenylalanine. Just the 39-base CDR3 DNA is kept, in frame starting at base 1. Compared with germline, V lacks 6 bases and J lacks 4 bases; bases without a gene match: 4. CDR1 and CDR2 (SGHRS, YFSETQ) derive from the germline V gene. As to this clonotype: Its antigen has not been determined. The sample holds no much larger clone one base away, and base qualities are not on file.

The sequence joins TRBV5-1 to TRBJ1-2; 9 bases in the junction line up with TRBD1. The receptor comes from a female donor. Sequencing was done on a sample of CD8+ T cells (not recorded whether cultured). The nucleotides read TGCGCCAGCACCACGGACAGGGGCTATGGCTACACCTTC. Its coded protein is CASTTDRGYGYTF.